Below, one TCR beta chain is given with its context. The data originate from a study of blood T cell repertoires in COVID-19. Methods used by the authors: Estimation of nucleated cell counts was performed using reference gene primer amplification. TCRdb's copy holds only in-frame clones and misses some; the assay was immunoSEQ multiplex PCR. For V, J and clone size, that table is used; D and trimming come from the DNA. The sample yields 50,000 to 70,000 clones, about 80% seen once. Material for sequencing was peripheral blood. The sequence came from a man older than 75 with COVID-19, enrolled during active disease.

CDR3 residues: CASRVGAGAPGSETQYF. As DNA, the CDR3 is TGTGCCAGTAGAGTCGGCGCGGGGGCGCCGGGGTCGGAGACCCAGTACTTC. This rearrangement joins TRBV19 to TRBJ2-5; D perhaps matches TRBD2 (7 bases). CDR3 length: 17 amino acids. Germline V gene sequence: CDR1 LNHDA, CDR2 SQIVND (reference sequence). The V end lost 6 bases, the J end lost 5 bases, and 25 bases lay between the germline ends.